This T cell receptor (beta chain) came from a study of PD-1 blockade in classical Hodgkin lymphoma. Points from the study as a whole: Whoever responded completely had baseline diversity much like that seen in newly diagnosed patients. Relapsed/refractory patients reportedly had lower baseline diversity than newly diagnosed patients. Those patients who began receiving nivolumab less than 1 year after ASCT had lower diversity, and they were excluded.

This table comes from immunoSEQ multiplex PCR, and its TCRdb copy is limited to in-frame clones, with some not included. This table has about 64,000 clones, 85% to 95% appearing once. Time point: cycle 4 day 1 (C4D1), after less than 7 weeks of nivolumab. Brentuximab vedotin exposure varied, and every patient relapsed after autologous stem cell transplantation. Best responses fell into complete response, partial response or progressive disease. Details on this clone: Its antigen is not known.

The sample in question was peripheral blood mononuclear cells (PBMCs), obtained before the fourth cycle of nivolumab. This TCR derives from a human donor with classical Hodgkin lymphoma.

DNA of the CDR3: TGTGCCAGCAGCCCAGGACAAGGCTTGGAGACCCAGTACTTC. Amino acids: CASSPGQGLETQYF. The V call is TRBV7-6, the J call TRBJ2-5; TRBD1 is a possible D gene (5 bases). The V gene lost 5 bases and the J gene lost 5 bases, with 15 bases spanning the gap. This CDR3 comprises 14 residues. Germline V gene lookup returns CDR1 SGHVS and CDR2 FNYEAQ.